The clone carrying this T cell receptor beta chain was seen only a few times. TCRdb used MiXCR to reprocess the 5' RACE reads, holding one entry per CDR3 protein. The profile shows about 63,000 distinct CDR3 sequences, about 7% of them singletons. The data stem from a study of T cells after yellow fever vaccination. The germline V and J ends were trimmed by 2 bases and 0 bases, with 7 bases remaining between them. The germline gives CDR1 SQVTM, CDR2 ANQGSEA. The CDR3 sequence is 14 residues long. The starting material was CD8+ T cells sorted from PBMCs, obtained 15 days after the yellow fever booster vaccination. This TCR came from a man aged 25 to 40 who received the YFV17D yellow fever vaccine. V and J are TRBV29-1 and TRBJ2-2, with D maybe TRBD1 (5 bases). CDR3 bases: TGCAGCGTTGAATTGACAGCGAACACCGGGGAGCTGTTTTTT. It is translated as CSVELTANTGELFF.